The 10 T cell receptor beta chains reported below all come from one sample, sequenced in a study of a mutant IDH1 vaccine in newly diagnosed glioma. The time point here: week 11, during vaccination. Vaccinated patients received 300 ug of mutant IDH1 20-mer peptide per dose, with topical imiquimod. The assay was immunoSEQ multiplex PCR, and TCRdb's table has in-frame clones only and misses some. The sample comprises some 130,000 clones, around four fifths of which are singletons, and 4.5% to 5.5% rests with the top ten. Their antigens remain unidentified. Sequencing was performed on PBMCs, taken from a glioma patient whose treatment included an IDH1 peptide vaccine. All receptors come from a middle-aged man with glioma.

The gene calls are TRBV5-4 and TRBJ1-1; no clear D. The CDR3 has 17 amino acids. Per the germline V gene, CDR1 is SGHNT and CDR2 is YYREEE (reference sequence). V was clipped by 2 bases and J by 0 bases, with 17 bases between them. CDR3 sequence reads: CASSFGSGNLMNTEAFF. The CDR3 DNA sequence: TGTGCCAGCAGCTTCGGGTCTGGGAACCTCATGAACACTGAAGCTTTCTTT.

The chain combines TRBV30 with TRBJ2-1; D perhaps matches TRBD2 (5 bases). Germline CDR1 and CDR2: GTSNPN and SVGIG (reference sequence). The CDR3 runs 14 residues. V was shortened by 3 bases and J by 2 bases, with 11 bases between the two germline ends. The CDR3 spells CAWRRSGTYNEQFF. CDR3 nucleotides: TGTGCCTGGAGACGTTCGGGGACCTACAATGAGCAGTTCTTC.

This clone turned up a few times. The gene calls are TRBV11-1 and TRBJ1-2; 7 bases line up with TRBD1. The V gene end was trimmed by 5 bases and the J gene end by 7 bases; junction bases not matched to a gene: 10. The CDR3 is made up of 14 amino acids. In germline, CDR1 is SGHAT, CDR2 FQDESV (reference sequence). This CDR3 reads CASSLYGDSLGYTF. The CDR3 nucleotides read TGTGCCAGCAGCCTTTACGGGGACAGTCTTGGCTACACCTTC.

The chain's CDR3 is CASSPHTGQGYQETQYF. CDR3 coding DNA: TGTGCCAGTAGTCCCCACACGGGACAGGGATATCAAGAGACCCAGTACTTC. V usage is TRBV19 and J usage is TRBJ2-5, with TRBD1 matching over 9 bases. Germline CDR1 and CDR2: LNHDA and SQIVND (reference sequence). The CDR3 spans 17 residues. V shed 5 bases, J shed 2 bases, and the junction held 12 bases outside the gene matches.

The rearrangement links TRBV9 to TRBJ2-1, with a tentative D call TRBD2 (6 bases). From germline, CDR1 is SGDLS and CDR2 YYNGEE. The CDR3 loop spans 15 amino acids. V lost 3 bases and J lost 5, with 15 bases in between. The CDR3 region has the DNA TGTGCCAGCAGCGAGCGGCGGGGAACGCACAATGAGCAGTTCTTC. It codes for CASSERRGTHNEQFF.

This clone was seen only once. The chain uses TRBV11-3 and TRBJ1-3; D is uncertain. V was clipped by 6 bases and J by 4 bases, with 10 bases between them. CDR3 length: 13 residues. Germline V gene sequence: CDR1 SGHNT, CDR2 YENEEA. CDR3 amino acids: CASSETVGNTIYF. CDR3 DNA sequence: TGTGCCAGCAGTGAGACCGTCGGAAACACCATATATTTT.

This clone has only a few counts. The chain carries TRBV6-5 and TRBJ2-5; D may be TRBD1 (6 bases). V lost 8 bases and J lost 6, with 19 bases in between. The CDR3 extends over 14 amino acids. Germline CDR1 and CDR2: MNHEY and SVGAGI. The CDR3: CASLRVGGSKTQYF. CDR3 nucleotides: TGTGCCAGCCTGAGGGTAGGGGGTTCAAAGACCCAGTACTTC.

This clone was detected a few times. This chain joins TRBV11-3 and TRBJ1-1; the D gene is possibly TRBD1 (5 bases). V dropped 5 bases and J dropped 1 base, with 8 bases sitting between them. CDR1 is SGHNT, CDR2 YENEEA, per germline. This CDR3 is built from 13 residues. For the CDR3, the DNA is TGTGCCAGCAGCGCGGGGGGGAACACTGAAGCTTTCTTT. Amino acid sequence: CASSAGGNTEAFF.

The gene calls are TRBV19 and TRBJ2-5; TRBD2 aligns across 11 bases. This CDR3 contains 16 residues. Germline CDR1 reads LNHDA; CDR2 reads SQIVND (reference sequence). V was clipped by 0 bases and J by 1 base; unmatched bases: 1. The CDR3 region has the DNA TGTGCCAGTAGTATAGAACTAGCGGGGGCCCAAGAGACCCAGTACTTC. Its protein product is CASSIELAGAQETQYF.

This chain joins TRBV29-1 and TRBJ1-2; D possibly corresponds to TRBD1 (5 bases). Germline V CDR1 and CDR2: SQVTM, ANQGSEA. V dropped 6 bases and J dropped 4 bases, with 12 bases sitting between them. The CDR3 consists of 12 residues. The CDR3 bases are TGCAGCGTGCGGGGGGGGACCTATGGCTACACCTTC. Its protein product is CSVRGGTYGYTF.